This T cell receptor beta chain was recorded in a study of blood T cells in healthy people across ages. Study outcomes and limitations: The authors considered diversity estimates from one million T cells to be underestimates.

Then a second PCR, running roughly 7 to 11 cycles, was carried out with a sample-barcoded 5' primer and a J-beta primer mix. Every single cDNA molecule received a tag from a template-switch adaptor with 12 random nucleotides. MiXCR, run by TCRdb on the 5' RACE reads, gives a single entry per CDR3 protein. The sample records about 1.5 million distinct CDR3 sequences, 35% to 45% being singletons. In the case of this clonotype: Its cognate antigen is unknown.

This TCR came from a woman under 30 in good health. The sequenced sample consisted of blood.

CDR3 bases: TGTGCCAGCAGTTGGGACAGGGTGGACGGCTACACCTTC. This gives the protein CASSWDRVDGYTF. This chain joins TRBV28 and TRBJ1-2; 9 positions agree with TRBD1. The V segment lost 4 bases and the J segment 8 bases; nucleotides outside the gene matches: 5. The CDR3 consists of 13 residues. From germline, CDR1 is MDHEN and CDR2 SYDVKM.